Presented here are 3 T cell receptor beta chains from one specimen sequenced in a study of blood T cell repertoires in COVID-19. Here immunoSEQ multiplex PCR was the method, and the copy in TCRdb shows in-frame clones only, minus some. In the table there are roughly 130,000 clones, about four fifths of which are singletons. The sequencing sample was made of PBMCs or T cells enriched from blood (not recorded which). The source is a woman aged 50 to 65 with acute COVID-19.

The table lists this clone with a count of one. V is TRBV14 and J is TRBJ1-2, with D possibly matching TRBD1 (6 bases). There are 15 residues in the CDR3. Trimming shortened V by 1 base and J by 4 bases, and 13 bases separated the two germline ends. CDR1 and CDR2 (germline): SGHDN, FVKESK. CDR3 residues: CASSQARGGGYGYTF. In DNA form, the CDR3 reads TGTGCCAGCAGCCAAGCCAGGGGCGGAGGCTATGGCTACACCTTC.

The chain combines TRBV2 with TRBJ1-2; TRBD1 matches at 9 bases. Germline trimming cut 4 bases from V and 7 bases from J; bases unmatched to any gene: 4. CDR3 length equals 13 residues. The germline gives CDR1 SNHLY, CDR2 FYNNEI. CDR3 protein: CASSVKTGGGYTF. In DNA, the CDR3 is TGTGCCAGCAGTGTGAAGACAGGGGGTGGCTACACCTTC. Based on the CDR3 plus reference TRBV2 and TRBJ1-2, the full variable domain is EPEVTQTPSHQVTQMGQEVILRCVPISNHLYFYWYRQILGQKVEFLVSFYNNEISEKSEIFDDQFSVERPDGSNFTLKIRSTKLEDSAMYFCASSVKTGGGYTFGSGTRLTVV.

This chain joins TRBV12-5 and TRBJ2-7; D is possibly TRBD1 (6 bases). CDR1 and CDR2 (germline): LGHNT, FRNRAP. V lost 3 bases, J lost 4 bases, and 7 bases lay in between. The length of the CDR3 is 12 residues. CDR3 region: CASGFGQYEQYF. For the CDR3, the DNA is TGTGCTAGTGGTTTCGGACAGTACGAGCAGTACTTC.